This T cell receptor beta chain derives from a study of blood T cell repertoires in COVID-19. The overall study: Spain, Italy and the United States supplied samples that represented acute and convalescent COVID-19. T cells, B-cell-depleted T cells, or PBMCs supplied cDNA or gDNA.

The length of the CDR3 is 15 residues. CDR1 is ENHRY and CDR2 is SYGVKD in the germline V gene. Between the trimmed V and J ends, which lost 4 bases and 1 base, there was a span of 14 bases. Per the study methods: By means of reference gene primer amplification, nucleated cell counts were estimated. Sequencing used immunoSEQ multiplex PCR; TCRdb keeps in-frame clones, though not all of them. V and J calls and clone size are copied from that table; D and trimming were computed from the DNA. Of 200,000 to 300,000 clones detected, 87% appear once; the ten largest clones hold roughly 2.5%. The V gene is TRBV10-3, the J gene TRBJ2-7; D might be TRBD2 (6 bases). Sequencing was performed on peripheral blood. The origin of this receptor is a woman aged 45-60 years with acute or convalescent COVID-19. In nucleotides, the CDR3 is TGTGCCATCAGTGGGACCGGGACTTCGTCCTACGAGCAGTACTTC. Its protein product is CAISGTGTSSYEQYF.